This entry lists 24 T cell receptor beta chains sequenced from one sample in a study of CD8+ T cells in alopecia areata. CD4+ cells of about 5 patients were further sorted as CD25+CD127-. Extracted from the samples, RNA was reverse transcribed into cDNA to serve as the sequencing template. Produced via immunoSEQ multiplex PCR; TCRdb's table is partial and in-frame only. The table lists 30,000 to 45,000 clones, nearly 55% of them singletons, with around 1.8% in the top ten. The sequenced material came from CD4+ Tregs sorted from blood. The origin of the receptors is a human donor with alopecia areata.

The V and J genes are TRBV2 and TRBJ2-7, with 9 bases aligning to TRBD1. With V trimmed by 4 bases and J by 5 bases, 3 bases remained unmatched. Per germline, CDR1 SNHLY and CDR2 FYNNEI. This CDR3 contains 13 residues. CDR3 in DNA: TGTGCCAGCAGTGCTACAGGGGGCCACGAGCAGTACTTC. Its translation: CASSATGGHEQYF.

Concerning this clone itself: A far larger clone is one nucleotide away, so this likely arose from a read error. This chain links TRBV7-6 with TRBJ2-5; D is undetermined. The CDR3 sequence is 11 residues long. CDR1 is SGHVS and CDR2 is FNYEAQ in the germline V gene. Trimming shortened V by 3 bases and J by 1 base, and 0 bases separated the two germline ends. As DNA, the CDR3 is TGTGCCAGCAGCTTCCAAGAGACCCAGTACTTC. Its protein product is CASSFQETQYF.

The chain recombines TRBV4-2 with TRBJ1-1; D is undetermined. This CDR3 spans 15 amino acids. CDR1 is LGHNA and CDR2 is YNFKEQ in the germline V gene. Deletions cut 1 base from V and 3 bases from J, with 12 bases between. This CDR3 reads CASSQARGRHTEAFF. The CDR3 DNA sequence: TGTGCCAGCAGCCAAGCGCGAGGGCGTCACACTGAAGCTTTCTTT.

V gene TRBV30 combines with J gene TRBJ1-2; D gene ambiguous. Germline V CDR1 and CDR2: GTSNPN, SVGIG (reference sequence). V shed 0 bases and J shed 4 bases, with 9 bases lying between them. CDR3 size: 13 residues. Here the CDR3 reads CAWSVPELYGYTF. CDR3 DNA sequence: TGTGCCTGGAGTGTACCCGAGCTCTATGGCTACACCTTC.

This clone was seen once. This rearrangement joins TRBV21-1 to TRBJ2-7; TRBD1, the D gene given by the table, was not confirmed from the DNA. TRBV21-1 is recorded as a pseudogene. CDR3 length: 13 amino acids. The CDR3 sequence: CASSGSTQYEQYF. DNA of the CDR3: TGTGCCAGCAGCGGTTCGACACAATACGAGCAGTACTTC.

The rearrangement uses TRBV10-3 and TRBJ1-1; 8 nucleotides line up with TRBD1. J lost 6 bases, V lost 7 bases, and 7 bases had no gene match. Germline V gene lookup returns CDR1 ENHRY and CDR2 SYGVKD. This CDR3 is 13 amino acids long. The CDR3 nucleotides are TGTGCCATCACCTCGACAGGGGCGTCTGAAGCTTTCTTT. It is translated as CAITSTGASEAFF.

This clone has only a few counts. The chain recombines TRBV29-1 with TRBJ1-2; D ambiguous. CDR3 size: 9 residues. Trimming pared 3 bases from V and 7 bases from J, leaving 3 bases between. Germline V gene sequence: CDR1 SQVTM, CDR2 ANQGSEA. The CDR3 region is CSVEGGYTF. Written as DNA, the CDR3 is TGCAGCGTTGAGGGTGGCTACACCTTC.

The gene calls are TRBV7-2 and TRBJ2-3; 8 positions agree with TRBD1. CDR3 length: 15 amino acids. The germline V gene has CDR1 SGHTA and CDR2 FQGNSA. With 1 base clipped from V and 4 bases from J, the junction kept 4 bases outside the gene matches. Here the CDR3 DNA reads TGTGCCAGCAGCTTAGGGACAGGGTTCCCAGATACGCAGTATTTT. Translating gives CASSLGTGFPDTQYF. Full variable domain (remainder filled in from reference TRBV7-2 and TRBJ2-3): GAGVSQSPSNKVTEKGKDVELRCDPISGHTALYWYRQSLGQGLEFLIYFQGNSAPDKSGLPSDRFSAERTGGSVSTLTIQRTQQEDSAVYLCASSLGTGFPDTQYFGPGTRLTVL.

This sequence joins TRBV20-1 and TRBJ1-1; the D is unclear. CDR3 length: 10 residues. The V gene's germline CDR1 is DFQATT and CDR2 SNEGSKA (reference sequence). V gave up 6 bases and J gave up 7 bases, with 9 bases separating them. The CDR3 region has the DNA TGCAGTGCACCCGGGTTTGAAGCTTTCTTT. It specifies CSAPGFEAFF.

Only a few counts were recorded for this clone. The chain is built from TRBV30 and TRBJ2-5; D is unresolved. The V end lost 5 bases, the J end lost 3 bases, and 13 bases lay between the germline ends. The germline gives CDR1 GTSNPN, CDR2 SVGIG (reference sequence). The CDR3 contains 13 residues. The CDR3 nucleotides are TGTGCCTGGGACACGATTTCGAAAGAGACCCAGTACTTC. Its protein is CAWDTISKETQYF.

On this clone itself: Other DNA sequences of this sample code for an identical CDR3. V usage is TRBV7-9 and J usage is TRBJ2-1; D gene unclear. The CDR3 totals 15 residues. Germline CDR1 reads SEHNR; CDR2 reads FQNEAQ (reference sequence). With 5 bases removed from V and 0 bases from J, the gap between germline ends came to 11 bases. The CDR3 protein is CASSPGRSSYNEQFF. Written as DNA, the CDR3 is TGTGCCAGCAGCCCTGGACGGAGCTCCTACAATGAGCAGTTCTTC.

V usage is TRBV7-2 and J usage is TRBJ2-3; D might be TRBD1 (5 bases). The CDR3 spans 13 residues. Trimming left V 7 bases short and J 8 bases short, with 16 bases between. CDR1 SGHTA and CDR2 FQGNSA come from the germline V gene. The CDR3 protein is CASTLGVVGTQYF. The CDR3, as DNA: TGTGCCAGCACCCTAGGGGTAGTGGGTACGCAGTATTTT.

The CDR3 is CASSFLGPSRQFF. DNA of the CDR3: TGTGCCAGCAGTTTCCTCGGCCCTTCACGGCAGTTCTTC. The chain is built from TRBV27 and TRBJ2-1; D not certain. V dropped 3 bases and J dropped 12 bases, with 15 bases sitting between them. CDR1 and CDR2 (germline): MNHEY, SMNVEV (reference sequence). CDR3 length equals 13 residues.

The chain uses TRBV7-2 and TRBJ1-1; D gene uncertain. CDR1 is SGHTA and CDR2 is FQGNSA in the germline V gene. The CDR3 sequence is 14 residues long. Trimming shortened V by 5 bases and J by 5 bases, and 15 bases separated the two germline ends. CDR3 DNA sequence: TGTGCCAGCAGCCGAAGGTCTATGCAGACTGAAGCTTTCTTT. The encoded protein is CASSRRSMQTEAFF.

V is TRBV15 and J is TRBJ2-1; weak D call: TRBD2 (6 bases). This CDR3 comprises 15 residues. Trimming removed 9 bases at V and 1 base at J, with 16 bases between. Germline loops: CDR1 LNHNV, CDR2 YYDKDF (reference sequence). CDR3 amino acids: CATGSLAGSYNEQFF. The CDR3 coding sequence is TGTGCCACTGGCAGCCTTGCGGGGTCCTACAATGAGCAGTTCTTC.

The rearrangement links TRBV7-9 to TRBJ2-5, with D possibly being TRBD2 (5 bases). V was pared by 3 bases and J by 0 bases, with 11 bases between. The CDR3 is 15 amino acids. Germline lookup yields CDR1 SEHNR and CDR2 FQNEAQ (reference sequence). The CDR3 protein is CASSLSGYHQETQYF. Written as DNA, the CDR3 is TGTGCCAGCAGCTTGAGCGGTTACCACCAAGAGACCCAGTACTTC.

The V and J genes are TRBV28 and TRBJ2-7, with TRBD1 as a possible D gene (6 bases). The V end was cut by 4 bases, the J end by 6 bases, with 10 bases between. CDR1 MDHEN and CDR2 SYDVKM come from the germline V gene. The CDR3 totals 12 residues. The CDR3 loop is CASSSYRAEQYF. CDR3 DNA: TGTGCCAGCAGTTCCTACAGGGCCGAGCAGTACTTC.

CDR3 in DNA: TGTGCCAGCAGCCCGGGGAGGGACTCCCTGGGGGCTAGTGGGCCCCAGCATTTT. This codes for CASSPGRDSLGASGPQHF. This chain uses TRBV11-2 with TRBJ1-5, with a weak D call TRBD1 (6 bases). CDR3 length: 18 residues. With 5 bases removed from V and 9 bases from J, the gap between germline ends came to 29 bases. The V gene's germline CDR1 is SGHAT and CDR2 FQNNGV.

This chain connects TRBV11-2 to TRBJ2-5, with D tentatively TRBD1 (7 bases). The CDR3 has 16 residues. V was clipped by 3 bases and J by 2 bases, with 16 bases between them. Germline values: CDR1 SGHAT, CDR2 FQNNGV. The CDR3 bases are TGTGCCAGCAGCTTGGGACAGCGGGTGGTTCAAGAGACCCAGTACTTC. It specifies CASSLGQRVVQETQYF.

The chain employs TRBV19 and TRBJ2-2, with D perhaps TRBD1 (5 bases). The CDR3 is 14 residues long. V shed 4 bases and J shed 5 bases, with 11 bases lying between them. Germline loops: CDR1 LNHDA, CDR2 SQIVND (reference sequence). Here the CDR3 DNA reads TGTGCCAGTAGTACAGGGCGTAGGACCGGGGAGCTGTTTTTT. Translated: CASSTGRRTGELFF.

The gene calls are TRBV4-3 and TRBJ1-2; D not resolved. The CDR3 totals 16 residues. V dropped 4 bases and J dropped 0 bases, with 15 bases sitting between them. From germline, CDR1 is LGHNA and CDR2 YSLEER. The CDR3 is CASSRRESRANYGYTF. Written as DNA, the CDR3 is TGCGCCAGCAGCCGGAGGGAAAGTAGGGCTAACTATGGCTACACCTTC.

The V and J genes are TRBV7-2 and TRBJ2-4, with no clear D. This CDR3 is 13 amino acids long. The V and J ends lost 6 bases and 0 bases respectively, with 6 bases between them. The V gene's germline CDR1 is SGHTA and CDR2 FQGNSA. CDR3 region: CASSWTAKNIQYF. The CDR3, as DNA: TGTGCCAGCAGTTGGACAGCCAAAAACATTCAGTACTTC.

The V call is TRBV29-1, the J call TRBJ1-1; 7 nucleotides match TRBD1. The V segment lost 4 bases and the J segment 3 bases; nucleotides outside the gene matches: 2. Germline loops: CDR1 SQVTM, CDR2 ANQGSEA. This CDR3 spans 12 amino acids. The CDR3 sequence: CSVGQGYTEAFF. The CDR3, as DNA: TGCAGCGTTGGACAGGGTTACACTGAAGCTTTCTTT.

In its sample, this clone was seen a few times. This chain links TRBV5-1 with TRBJ2-1; 10 bases map to TRBD1. V shed 4 bases, J shed 4 bases, and the junction held 8 bases outside the gene matches. This CDR3 is 16 amino acids long. The germline CDR1 and CDR2 sequences are SGHRS and YFSETQ. The CDR3 sequence is CASSGLDRGLYNEQFF. The CDR3 nucleotides are TGCGCCAGCAGCGGACTTGACAGGGGGCTTTACAATGAGCAGTTCTTC.